This TCR beta chain stems from a study of regulatory T cells in long-lasting Graves disease. A note on this clonotype: Its target is unknown.

Assembly of TCR beta libraries relied on iRepertoire HTBI primers together with Arm-PCR of CDR3 regions. The authors' processing: Across the samples, identification revealed about 62 TRBV and more than twelve TRBJ segments. In TCRdb, the multiplex PCR reads were re-called with MiXCR into one record per CDR3 protein. The V and J calls, along with clone size, are taken from TCRdb and not from the paper's own processing. The sample lists over 500,000 distinct CDR3 sequences, roughly a sixth occurring once. Trimming left V 1 base short and J 9 bases short, with 7 bases between. Germline CDR1 MGHRA, CDR2 YSYEKL. CDR3 length: 12 amino acids. Time point denoted: newly diagnosed GD, antithyroid drugs for less than 3 months. After RNA was extracted from PBMCs, the TCR library was made from it. Study results and caveats: Gene preferences differed: TRBV28, TRBJ1-2, TRBJ2-5 in persistent cases. The number of shared public clonotypes was higher in persistent patients (roughly 2,800) than new patients (under 1,000).

The data were also submitted as part of a second study, on T cells in Graves' hyperthyroidism and ophthalmopathy. That paper adds: The study used the HTBI primer set for a first-round RT-PCR of the TCR CDR3.

The chain is built from TRBV4-1 and TRBJ2-1; either TRBD1 or TRBD2 may supply D (5 bases each). The material sequenced was peripheral blood mononuclear cells (PBMCs), taken at new diagnosis, from a patient treated with antithyroid drugs. This clonotype originated in a man aged 18 to 29 with Graves disease. The CDR3 protein is CASSQVRGEQFF. The CDR3 bases are TGCGCCAGCAGCCAAGTGAGGGGTGAGCAGTTCTTC.